This is a list of T cell receptor beta chains from one sample in a study of T cell responses to AZD1222 COVID-19 vaccine. Produced via immunoSEQ multiplex PCR; TCRdb's table is partial and in-frame only. Among roughly 190,000 clones listed, about 89% were seen once. Sequences were derived from peripheral blood, sampled 28 days after the second AZD1222 dose. All receptors come from an adult who received the AZD1222 COVID-19 vaccine. Each CDR3 is given with its conserved first and last residue.

>TRBJ1-2|TRBV5-4
CASSPRGADYGYTF
>TRBJ2-7|TRBV7-3
CASRSLAGGPPGEQYF
>TRBJ1-3|TRBV10-3
CAISDYGTSGNTIYF
>TRBJ2-7|TRBV7-2
CASSLGGGRTYEQYF
>TRBJ2-1|TRBV2
CASSARGGRPNNEQFF
>TRBJ2-3|TRBV30
CAWSGRRDTDTQYF
>TRBJ1-5|TRBV18
CASSLWDGNQPQHF
>TRBJ1-2|TRBV5-8
CASSLTSNYGYTF
>TRBJ2-5|TRBV28
CASSLNRGWEETQYF
>TRBJ1-1|TRBV5-8
CASSSRSPRVWTEAFF
>TRBJ1-1|TRBV4-3
CASSQGSGVAFF
>TRBJ2-3|TRBV2
CASRPTGTSGTDTQYF
>TRBJ2-5|TRBV9
CASSAGTRGKVETQYF
>TRBJ2-7|TRBV10-3
CAISVAPRAGSQGEQYF
>TRBJ1-5|TRBV18
CASSPGTNQPQHF
>TRBJ2-5|TRBV18
CASSPQEETQYF
>TRBJ1-1|TRBV7-9
CASSLTGLNTEAFF